This T cell receptor (beta chain) stems from a study of T cell clonality in common variable immunodeficiency. This clone was found many times. Its matching antigen is unknown. The read ends 3 residues early relative to the CDR3; the germline J gene fills the gap. Some clones are missing from TCRdb's copy, which holds only in-frame ones; the method was immunoSEQ multiplex PCR. The sample shows roughly 25,000 clones, none of them appearing just once. Of CVID subjects, about 15 were female and approximately 31 male, mean age about 40. No CVID subject was ill or on immunomodulatory drugs when sampled. Regarding the study as a whole: Fewer deletions and N-nucleotide insertions were reportedly seen in common variable immunodeficiency TCR beta sequences.

This CDR3 is built from 15 residues. J gave up 0 bases and V 4 bases, and 3 bases lay outside the gene matches. The chain links TRBV12-3 or TRBV12-4 to TRBJ2-3, with 8 positions matching TRBD1. The sample consisted of peripheral blood mononuclear cells. The receptor was isolated from a human donor with common variable immunodeficiency. CDR3 in amino acids: CASSSRTGSTDTQYF. The CDR3 DNA, read in part, is TGTGCCAGCAGTTCACGGACAGGGAGCACAGATACG.